This TCR beta chain was identified during a study of cytomegalovirus exposure and HLA in healthy donors (dated by TCRdb to 2017 to 2019). Background for the entire study: An earlier analysis of roughly 570 of the donors reported 276 Gb of sequence data and 117 million unique TCR beta sequences obtained from around 190 million T cells. Along with the approximately 700-subject first cohort, a separate validation cohort of around 120 different subjects was used. A later analysis re-analyzed previously published TCR beta repertoires from hundreds of donors and added high-resolution HLA genotyping to study TCR occurrence patterns. Donor age, sex, ethnicity and CMV serostatus were collected together with the repertoire data. A few DR-DQ haplotypes were treated as single units for association and clustering because of strong linkage in the cohort. An earlier analysis of several hundred of the donors applied high-throughput TCR beta sequencing to assess whether each TCR beta V gene segment acted as functional or pseudogenic. The aim of the study was to test whether cataloging public T cell receptors could identify signatures of past pathogen exposure. All discovery cohort repertoires had been generated using a single sequencing platform. High-throughput TCR immunosequencing, statistical association of individual TCRs with disease status, and machine learning were combined to predict cytomegalovirus infection status. Among around 400 genotyped donors of the cohort, an average of roughly 230,000 unique TCR beta nucleotide sequences was sequenced per donor, of which about 20% were non-productive. The genetic ancestry cluster associated with self-reported Caucasian donors included 70% to 85% of the 398 genotyped donors. A later genetic analysis took genome-wide SNP genotypes for about 55% of the roughly 700 donors and used that subset as a discovery cohort. The number of donors typed differed by locus, with 629-630 for A, B, C, DRB1 and DQB1, roughly 520 for DQA1, under 610 for DPA1, and some 440 for DPB1. Roughly 310 gigabases of sequencing data and 78 million or so unique TCR sequences were included in an early release covering under 650 HLA-typed donors. The study profiled the T cell repertoires of hundreds of subjects by immunosequencing and related them to cytomegalovirus serostatus. Both class I and class II loci were covered by HLA typing, at four-digit resolution. Rather than using new phenotypic data, the later analysis identified candidate immune exposures from TCR beta sequences and from how often those sequences occurred across donors. Overall study outcomes, separate from this receptor: A group of highly shared sequence variants was considered likely to be a technical artifact of the sequencing pipeline. In a later analysis, around 17,000 TCR beta sequences were associated with specific HLA alleles at a false discovery rate of 0.05. A later analysis found that TCR association rates varied across HLA loci, with DRB1 alleles showing the most associated TCRs and HLA-C alleles the fewest. In an earlier analysis of around 600 of the donors, most TCR beta V segments were observed in productive rearrangements about 87% or about 30% of the time, broadly matching IMGT annotations. In vitro tests confirmed that a few of the cytomegalovirus-associated TCR beta chains recognize cytomegalovirus antigens. In a later analysis, several top co-occurrence clusters were reported to appear linked to parvovirus B19, influenza, CMV and Epstein-Barr virus. The 87-base-pair reads could not distinguish some IMGT-functional V segments, including TRBV6-2 and TRBV6-3, so those segments were excluded. Because counts were too low, about 15 rarely observed V segments, including chromosome 9 orphons, were left out of the earlier analysis of over 550 of the donors. According to the authors, the approach could potentially be generalized to other disease states and immunological phenotypes. Linkage disequilibrium might explain the correlated functional status among segregating V segments, but an unknown experimental factor could not be excluded. A later genetic analysis associated a missense DCLRE1C variant with V-gene and J-gene trimming of TCR beta chains, and an independent cohort replicated the association. Because HLA typing was unavailable for some donors at each locus, only the typed subset was used in association tests. Presence/absence analyses assumed roughly uniform sequencing depth across donors, an assumption that may not hold. The classifier was reported to diagnose cytomegalovirus status with high specificity and sensitivity in both the original cohort and the validation cohort. Assigning TCR associations to individual alleles was difficult when HLA alleles, especially DR and DQ, strongly co-occurred. A further reported finding was that TCR beta sequences accurately predicted the HLA-A and HLA-B alleles for most subjects in the first cohort. Immune exposure information for the cohort was limited to CMV serostatus. In the study, approximately 150 TCR beta chains were listed as associated with cytomegalovirus. Most TCR sequences were seen in very few donors, while some public TCRs were found in many individuals. In a later analysis, most CMV-associated TCR beta chains were found to appear HLA-restricted, with HLA associations seemingly driven largely by CMV exposure. In this cohort, only TCR beta chains were sequenced, and detectable features were limited by the absence of alpha or paired-chain data. Compared with equally common non-associated chains, HLA-associated TCR beta chains in a later analysis were more clonally expanded and had lower generation probabilities. In a later genetic analysis, fewer N-insertions in productive TCRs were reported among donors in an Asian-associated ancestry cluster than the roughly 700-donor mean.

V loses 6 bases at its end and J loses 3 bases; junction bases beyond the gene matches: 10. According to the germline V gene (reference sequence), CDR1 reads LNHDA and CDR2 reads SQIVND. The CDR3 starts with the cysteine, ends with the phenylalanine, and has 16 residues. Of the read, only the CDR3 DNA is kept; its 48 bases are in frame from base 1. Receptor libraries were prepared by the immunoSEQ multiplex PCR assay. The multiplex PCR relied on a mix of 60 forward primers for TCR Vbeta segments and 13 reverse primers for TCR Jbeta segments. Amplification of the CDR3 region of rearranged TCR beta genes was performed with a multiplex PCR assay on genomic DNA. Amplified TCR beta libraries were sequenced as 87-base-pair reads on the Illumina HiSeq System. As for the original processing: A later analysis counted about 76 million unique TCR beta chains across the 670 or so repertoires, and around 9.9 million of these chains were shared by at least two donors. Raw reads were error-corrected and collapsed into unique sequences with a nearest-neighbor algorithm that merged closely related sequences to remove PCR and sequencing errors. Alignment of CDR3 sequences to IMGT reference sequences was used to assign V, D and J gene segments. For a sequence to be retained, at least a six-nucleotide match to both a V gene segment and a J gene segment was required. Rearrangements were classified as productive when the CDR3 lacked stop codons and remained in frame with V and J, and all other rearrangements were classified as non-productive. CDR3 was defined by IMGT convention, running from the second conserved V-encoded cysteine to the conserved J-encoded phenylalanine. The earlier analysis of roughly 590 of the donors excluded sequences that lacked an unambiguous match to a single V gene segment. In an earlier analysis of 587 of the donors, a V segment was called functional when productive rearrangements were above 56.7%, and segregating when the standard deviation between donors exceeded 5%. To diagnose cytomegalovirus status from the catalog of TCR beta chain sequences, a statistical classification framework was built. In a later analysis, TCR nucleotide sequences were compared against IMGT/GENE-DB human TR gene sequences so that V and J genes could be assigned. A later analysis assigned CDR3 sequences and most-parsimonious VDJ recombination scenarios with the TCRdist pipeline. In a later analysis, each TCR beta chain was defined by its CDR3 amino acid sequence together with its V-gene family, and reads without a unique V-gene family were excluded. A later analysis removed 592 highly shared, low-generation-probability nucleotide sequences to deal with suspected cross-contamination and a sequencing artifact. In a later analysis, a clonal expansion index was calculated for each public chain from normalized within-repertoire ranks of inferred template counts. In a later analysis, generation probabilities were computed using a VDJ recombination model fitted to out-of-frame rearrangements, and the results were checked against IGoR. A later analysis scored TCR-TCR, TCR-HLA and TCR-CMV co-occurrence with hypergeometric tests, applying a repertoire-size bias correction to TCR pairs. To estimate false discovery rates, a later analysis permuted the HLA or CMV assignments 20 times. A later analysis grouped co-occurring TCRs with DBSCAN, adding TCRdist sequence similarity when clustering within HLA-allele-positive subsets. Co-occurrence clustering excluded repertoires with fewer than 30,000 or more than 120,000 public chains, plus five with anomalous nucleotide sharing. TCRdb carries this immuneACCESS record with in-frame sequences only. Its versions omit some clonotypes, under half of them owing to an unresolved V gene in the studies checked, with the rest unexplained. Clone size and V and J calls were adopted from that table, with D and trimming inferred from the DNA. The sample table holds approximately 82,000 clones. The ten top clones hold 1.3% to 1.5% of the sample.

As for this clone: Its specific antigen is unknown.

The cohort consisted of hundreds of healthy bone marrow donors. At the time of sampling, every cohort member was nominally healthy, though immune exposures that went unrecorded were likely present. The donor was CMV seronegative and was included in the group of 352 seronegative cohort members. Every donor gave a peripheral blood sample, and the peripheral blood mononuclear cells from that sample were used for TCR beta sequencing. The Qiagen DNeasy Blood Extraction Kit was used to extract genomic DNA from the blood cell samples. The sample consisted of PBMCs. The V and J segments used are TRBV19 and TRBJ2-3, and 9 junction bases match TRBD1. This clonotype was sampled from a woman aged 55-75 years in good health and CMV-seronegative. The CDR3 corresponds to CASSGLGTGRTDTQYF. The nucleotides are TGTGCCAGTAGCGGCCTTGGGACAGGGAGAACAGATACGCAGTATTTT.